This is a list of T cell receptor beta chains from one sample in a study of blood T cell repertoires in COVID-19. Here immunoSEQ multiplex PCR was the method, and the copy in TCRdb shows in-frame clones only, minus some. The table lists about 70,000 clones, roughly 81% of them singletons. Source material: peripheral blood. The receptors were sampled from a woman between 70 and 85 years old with acute or convalescent COVID-19. Each CDR3 is given with its conserved first and last residue. Each record gives: clone size, J gene, D gene, V gene, CDR3 DNA, CDR3 protein. The D gene is left open where the match is weak. A clone size is listed for some rows: how often the clone was seen (once, few, many), or a class if it is expanded.

- TRBJ1-1 TRBD1 TRBV6-5 TGTGCCAGCAGGTACAGGGGGCCGGGCACTGAAGCTTTCTTT CASRYRGPGTEAFF
- TRBJ2-1 TRBD2 TRBV2 TGTGCCAGCAGTGAATCGGGGGGAGGTAACACTGAGCAGTTCTTC CASSESGGGNTEQFF
once TRBJ1-2 - TRBV28 TGTGCCAGCAGTTTGACAAACTATGGCTACACCTTC CASSLTNYGYTF
- TRBJ1-2 TRBD1 TRBV29-1 TGCAGCGTCGACCTGACAGGGGTGGGTGGCTACACCTTC CSVDLTGVGGYTF
few TRBJ1-2 TRBD1 TRBV29-1 TGCAGCGCGGGGACAGGGGGCGATGGCTACACCTTC CSAGTGGDGYTF
- TRBJ2-1 TRBD2 TRBV11-3 TGTGCCAGCAGCTCCCCGGCTAGCGGGGTAAACAATGAGCAGTTCTTC CASSSPASGVNNEQFF
few TRBJ2-4 - TRBV15 TGTGCCACCAGCAGAGGAGTCGTCGCTGAAAACATTCAGTACTTC CATSRGVVAENIQYF
many TRBJ2-2 TRBD2 TRBV5-1 TGCGCCAGCAGCTGGAGTAGCGGGCCCGGTAGCACCGGGGAGCTGTTTTTT CASSWSSGPGSTGELFF
- TRBJ2-3 TRBD1 TRBV28 TGTGCCAGCAGTTTGGGACAGGGGGACACAGATACGCAGTATTTT CASSLGQGDTDTQYF
- TRBJ1-1 TRBD1 TRBV5-6 TGTGCCAGCAGCTTGGATGGGACAGGCAGCGGGGAGTTCTTT CASSLDGTGSGEFF
- TRBJ1-3 TRBD1 TRBV11-2 TGTGCCAGCAGCTTAAGGGTACAGGGGGAGCTTGGAAACACCATATATTTT CASSLRVQGELGNTIYF
- TRBJ2-5 - TRBV6-6 TGTGCCAGCAGTGGCTCATTGGCGGCCCAAGAGACCCAGTACTTC CASSGSLAAQETQYF
- TRBJ1-3 TRBD1 TRBV7-9 TGTGCCAGCAGCCTCACGGGACAGGTCGGAAACACCATATATTTT CASSLTGQVGNTIYF
few TRBJ2-2 TRBD2 TRBV25-1 TGTGCCAGCAGTGAATCTGCTAGCGGGACCACCGGGGAGCTGTTTTTT CASSESASGTTGELFF
- TRBJ1-6 - TRBV11-2 TGTGCCAGCAGCTTAGTATATGGAGTGGGTTCACCCCTCCACTTT CASSLVYGVGSPLHF
- TRBJ2-7 - TRBV27 TGTGCCAGCACCCAACTCGGCGGGTCGTCCTACGAGCAGTACTTC CASTQLGGSSYEQYF
few TRBJ1-2 - TRBV4-1 TGCGCCAGCAGCCAAGAACGGTTCTATGGCTACACCTTC CASSQERFYGYTF
few TRBJ1-5 TRBD1 TRBV28 TGTGCCAGCGAGACAGGGGGCAATCAGCCCCAGCATTTT CASETGGNQPQHF
- TRBJ2-7 TRBD2 TRBV12-3/TRBV12-4 TGTGCCAGCAGTCGGACTAGCTCCTACGAGCAGTACTTC CASSRTSSYEQYF
- TRBJ2-7 TRBD2 TRBV28 TGTGCCAGCAGAAGAGCGGGGGTGTCCTACGAGCAGTACTTC CASRRAGVSYEQYF
- TRBJ2-6 - TRBV11-2 TGTGCCAGCAGCAGACAGGTCCTCTCTGGGGCCAACGTCCTGACTTTC CASSRQVLSGANVLTF
- TRBJ2-1 - TRBV28 TGTGCCAGCAGTGTCAGGGGTGAGCAGTTCTTC CASSVRGEQFF
- TRBJ2-2 TRBD2 TRBV9 TGTGCCAGCAGCGCCGGGACTAGCGGGAGGGCCGGGGAGCTGTTTTTT CASSAGTSGRAGELFF
once TRBJ2-7 TRBD1 TRBV6-5 TGTGCCAGCAGTCAGCAGGGGGACGAGCAGTACTTC CASSQQGDEQYF
- TRBJ2-7 - TRBV6-5 TGTGCCAGCCCCGACGGGGGACGGTGCGAGCAGTACTTC CASPDGGRCEQYF
- TRBJ1-1 TRBD1 TRBV24-1 TGTGCCACCAGTGACAGTAACAGGGGAAGGGCTTTCTTT CATSDSNRGRAFF
- TRBJ1-5 - TRBV28 TGTGCCAGCAAACTGGACAGTAGCAATCAGCCCCAGCATTTT CASKLDSSNQPQHF
- TRBJ2-5 TRBD2 TRBV4-2 TGTGCCAGCAGCATCACTAGCGCTCAAGAGACCCAGTACTTC CASSITSAQETQYF
- TRBJ2-5 - TRBV7-2 TGTGCCAGCAGTCCCGGGGTAGCGGAAGAGACCCAGTACTTC CASSPGVAEETQYF
once TRBJ2-1 TRBD2 TRBV7-2 TGTGCCAGCAGCCAATCCCTTCTAAGCGGGAGGGCCGGGGAGCAGTTCTTC CASSQSLLSGRAGEQFF
- TRBJ1-4 TRBD1 TRBV15 TGTGCCACCAGCAGAGCGGGACAGGGGTTGTTGAAACTGTTTTTT CATSRAGQGLLKLFF
- TRBJ1-6 - TRBV9 TGTGCCAGCAGCGTAATGGGGGGAACGGGTAATTCACCCCTCCACTTT CASSVMGGTGNSPLHF
- TRBJ2-5 - TRBV10-1 TGCGCCAGCAGTGAGTCTACTTCTAGAAGGGAGACCCAGTACTTC CASSESTSRRETQYF
once TRBJ1-4 - TRBV2 TGTGCCAGCAGTGAAGGAGGCAGGGGTAATGAAAAACTGTTTTTT CASSEGGRGNEKLFF
- TRBJ1-2 - TRBV9 TGTGCCAGCAGCGTCATTGCGAACTATGGCTACACCTTC CASSVIANYGYTF
few TRBJ2-7 - TRBV30 TGTGCCTGGAGTGTACTGGCAGGGGGGTCCTACGAGCAGTACTTC CAWSVLAGGSYEQYF
- TRBJ1-2 - TRBV11-1 TGTGCCAGCAGCTTTGACACATACTATGGCTACACCTTC CASSFDTYYGYTF
- TRBJ1-2 - TRBV12-3/TRBV12-4 TGTGCCAGCAGTTTACGGGGGGCTCGTGGCTACACCTTC CASSLRGARGYTF
- TRBJ1-5 - TRBV28 TGTGCCAGCAGTTTTGCCGGCCGGGGGCCCCAGCATTTT CASSFAGRGPQHF
- TRBJ2-4 - TRBV5-6 TGTGCCAGCAGCTTTACAGGGACCAAAAACATTCAGTACTTC CASSFTGTKNIQYF
once TRBJ2-1 - TRBV4-2 TGTGCCACCGGGCCGGACTACCCAAAGTACAATGAGCAGTTCTTC CATGPDYPKYNEQFF
- TRBJ2-7 - TRBV15 TGTGCCACCCTCCCGGGGTGGGGATCCTACGAGCAGTACTTC CATLPGWGSYEQYF
- TRBJ2-5 TRBD2 TRBV10-3 TGTGCCATCAGTGAGCCGCGGACTAGCGAGACAGAAGAGACCCAGTACTTC CAISEPRTSETEETQYF
- TRBJ1-2 TRBD1 TRBV2 TGTGCCAGCAGCGGTCCGGGACAGCTCCTCAATGGCTACACCTTC CASSGPGQLLNGYTF
- TRBJ2-5 - TRBV15 TGTGCCACCAGCAGAGAGGGGGGACAGCTAAAAGAGACCCAGTACTTC CATSREGGQLKETQYF
- TRBJ1-2 TRBD1 TRBV28 TGTGCCAGCAGTTTTATTGGACAGGGGATCGACTACACCTTC CASSFIGQGIDYTF
once TRBJ2-7 TRBD1 TRBV7-2 TGTGCCCTTGGGGGACAGGGGAACTACGAGCAGTACTTC CALGGQGNYEQYF
- TRBJ2-2 TRBD2 TRBV27 TGTGCCAGCAGTCCCCCGGGACTAGCGGTCACGAACACCGGGGAGCTGTTTTTT CASSPPGLAVTNTGELFF
- TRBJ2-5 - TRBV29-1 TGCAGCGTTGCGGACAGTATATGGGAGACCCAGTACTTC CSVADSIWETQYF
- TRBJ1-5 TRBD1 TRBV28 TGTGCCAGCAGTCTAAGGACAGGGATAAATCAGCCCCAGCATTTT CASSLRTGINQPQHF
- TRBJ2-7 TRBD1 TRBV27 TGTGCCAGCAGTTTATACGGGACAGGTTCCTACGAGCAGTACTTC CASSLYGTGSYEQYF